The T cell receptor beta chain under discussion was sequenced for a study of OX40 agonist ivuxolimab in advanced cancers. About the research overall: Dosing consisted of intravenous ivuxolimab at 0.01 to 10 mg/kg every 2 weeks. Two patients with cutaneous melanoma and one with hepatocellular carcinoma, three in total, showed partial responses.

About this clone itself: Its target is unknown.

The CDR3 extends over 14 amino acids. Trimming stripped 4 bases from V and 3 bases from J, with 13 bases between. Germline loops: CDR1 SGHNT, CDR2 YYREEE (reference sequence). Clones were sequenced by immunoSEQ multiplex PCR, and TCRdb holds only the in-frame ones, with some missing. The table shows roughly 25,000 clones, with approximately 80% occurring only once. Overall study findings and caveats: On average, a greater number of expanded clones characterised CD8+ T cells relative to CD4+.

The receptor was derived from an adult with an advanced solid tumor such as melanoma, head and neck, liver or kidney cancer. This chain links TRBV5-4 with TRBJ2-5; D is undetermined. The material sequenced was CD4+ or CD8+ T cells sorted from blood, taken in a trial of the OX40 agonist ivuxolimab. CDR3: CASSPYSIEETQYF. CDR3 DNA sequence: TGTGCCAGCAGCCCGTACAGCATCGAAGAGACCCAGTACTTC.